The present TCR beta chain was sequenced within a study of T cell responses to AZD1222 COVID-19 vaccine. Generated by immunoSEQ multiplex PCR, the TCRdb table keeps only in-frame clones and is missing some. This sample yields about 150,000 clones, of which approximately 90% are seen a single time; about 2% belongs to the top ten. V was clipped by 0 bases and J by 2 bases, with 0 bases between them. This CDR3 is built from 13 residues. Germline values: CDR1 SGHRS, CDR2 YFSETQ. The chain recombines TRBV5-1 with TRBJ2-6, with D uncertain. The sample was peripheral blood, taken on day 0 of AZD1222 vaccination. This sequence originates from an adult in good health. For the CDR3, the DNA is TGCGCCAGCAGCTTGGCTGGGGCCAACGTCCTGACTTTC. It codes for CASSLAGANVLTF.